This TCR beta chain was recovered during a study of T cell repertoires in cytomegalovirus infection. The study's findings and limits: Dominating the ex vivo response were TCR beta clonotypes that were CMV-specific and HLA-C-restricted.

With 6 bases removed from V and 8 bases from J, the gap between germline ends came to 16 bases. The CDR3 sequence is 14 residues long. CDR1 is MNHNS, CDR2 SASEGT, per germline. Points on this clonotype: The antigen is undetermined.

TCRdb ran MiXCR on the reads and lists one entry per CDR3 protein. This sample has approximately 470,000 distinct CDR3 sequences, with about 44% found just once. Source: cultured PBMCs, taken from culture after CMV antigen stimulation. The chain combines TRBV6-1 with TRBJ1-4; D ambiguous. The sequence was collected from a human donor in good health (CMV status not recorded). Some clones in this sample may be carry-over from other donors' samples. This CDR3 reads CASSADLAGEKLFF. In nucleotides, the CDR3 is TGTGCCAGCAGCGCGGATCTCGCGGGGGAAAAACTGTTTTTT.